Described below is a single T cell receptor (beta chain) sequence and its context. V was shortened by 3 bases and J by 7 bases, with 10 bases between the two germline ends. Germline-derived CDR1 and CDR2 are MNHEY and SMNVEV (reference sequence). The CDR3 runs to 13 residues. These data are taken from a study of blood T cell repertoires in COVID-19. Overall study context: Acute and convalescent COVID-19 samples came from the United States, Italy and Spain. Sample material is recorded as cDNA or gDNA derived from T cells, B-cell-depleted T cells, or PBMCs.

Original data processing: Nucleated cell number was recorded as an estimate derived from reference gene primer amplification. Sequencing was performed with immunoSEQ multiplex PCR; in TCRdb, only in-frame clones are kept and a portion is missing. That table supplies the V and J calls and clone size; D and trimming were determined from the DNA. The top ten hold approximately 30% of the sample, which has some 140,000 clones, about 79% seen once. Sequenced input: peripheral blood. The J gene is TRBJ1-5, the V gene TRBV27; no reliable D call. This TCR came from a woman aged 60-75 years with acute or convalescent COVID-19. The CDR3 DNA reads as TGTGCCAGCAGTTTTGGGGAGAAACAGCCCCAGCATTTT. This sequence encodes CASSFGEKQPQHF.